These 28 T cell receptor beta chains were sequenced from one sample in a study of T cell responses to AZD1222 COVID-19 vaccine (dated by TCRdb to 2020 to 2023). In the paper's terms, the time point label means: about 28 days (+/-7) after the second vaccine dose. The protocol used for the library was the immunoSEQ multiplex PCR assay. Not all clones reach the TCRdb copy of this immuneACCESS table, which keeps in-frame sequences only. Checked studies attribute under half of the gap to unresolved V genes and leave the rest unexplained. For this sample the table gives roughly 48,000 clones, of which around 91% were detected only once. The ten largest make up approximately 5% of the sample. Sequencing was performed on peripheral blood, taken 28 days after the second AZD1222 dose. These TCRs come from an adult who received the AZD1222 COVID-19 vaccine.

This chain connects TRBV6-5 to TRBJ2-7; 7 bases align to TRBD1. The germline CDR1 and CDR2 sequences are MNHEY and SVGAGI. The CDR3 has 15 residues. V trimming: 8 bases; J trimming: 6 bases; junction bases outside the gene matches: 16. The CDR3 coding sequence is TGTGCCAGCTTAGGTGGCAGGGGGTCTTTGGGCGAGCAGTACTTC. This encodes CASLGGRGSLGEQYF.

The genes are TRBV6-5 and TRBJ2-1; 12 bases align to TRBD1. The CDR3 runs 14 residues. Unmatched junction bases numbered 6, after V lost 8 bases and J lost 7 bases. CDR1 MNHEY and CDR2 SVGAGI come from the germline V gene. CDR3 sequence: CASRRDRGPNEQFF. The CDR3 DNA follows: TGTGCCAGCCGTCGGGACAGGGGGCCAAATGAGCAGTTCTTC.

The gene calls are TRBV7-3 and TRBJ2-5; D call uncertain. Germline lookup yields CDR1 SGHTA and CDR2 FQGTGA. V lost 5 bases, J lost 4 bases, and 11 bases lay in between. This CDR3 contains 13 residues. The CDR3 DNA is TGTGCCAGCAGCCCATTGGTTGGAGAGACCCAGTACTTC. As protein: CASSPLVGETQYF.

CDR3 protein: CASSLAQGSTGNTIYF. As DNA, the CDR3 is TGCGCCAGCAGCTTGGCGCAGGGATCCACTGGAAACACCATATATTTT. This sequence joins TRBV5-1 and TRBJ1-3; D might be TRBD1 (5 bases). Per germline, CDR1 SGHRS and CDR2 YFSETQ. The CDR3 runs to 16 residues. V gave up 0 bases and J gave up 2 bases, with 12 bases separating them.

The table lists this clone with a count of one. V and J are TRBV28 and TRBJ2-1; D gene uncertain. CDR1 MDHEN and CDR2 SYDVKM come from the germline V gene. This CDR3 comprises 12 residues. Deletions cut 6 bases from V and 7 bases from J, with 10 bases between. In DNA form, the CDR3 reads TGTGCCAGCAGACCCGGAACGAATGAGCAGTTCTTC. Translation gives CASRPGTNEQFF.

The CDR3 region is CASSEAAGTAYEQYF. For the CDR3, the DNA is TGTGCCAGCAGTGAAGCGGCCGGGACAGCATACGAGCAGTACTTC. The chain employs TRBV6-1 and TRBJ2-7, with TRBD1 matching 7 bases. Per the germline V gene, CDR1 is MNHNS and CDR2 is SASEGT. The CDR3 is 15 amino acids. Trimming cost V 0 bases and J 4 bases; bases outside gene matches: 6.

This clone was detected only once. The chain employs TRBV7-2 and TRBJ2-2; D is uncertain. CDR3 length: 14 amino acids. The germline CDR1 and CDR2 sequences are SGHTA and FQGNSA. The V and J ends lost 4 bases and 13 bases respectively, with 19 bases between them. The CDR3 is CASSSTLDLLGLFF. In DNA, the CDR3 is TGTGCCAGCAGCTCCACCCTGGACCTCTTGGGGCTGTTTTTT.

The genes are TRBV6-1 and TRBJ2-7; the match to TRBD1 covers 12 bases. Losses at the gene ends were 2 bases for V and 10 bases for J; bases not matched to a gene: 12. CDR1 and CDR2 (germline): MNHNS, SASEGT. The CDR3 contains 16 residues. Here the CDR3 DNA reads TGTGCCAGCAGTGAATCTCTGGGACAGGGGGCGCGTAATCAGTACTTC. Translated: CASSESLGQGARNQYF.

This sequence joins TRBV27 and TRBJ2-7; a possible D gene is TRBD1 (6 bases). There are 15 residues in the CDR3. Trimming stripped 6 bases from V and 3 bases from J, with 18 bases between. Germline CDR1 and CDR2: MNHEY and SMNVEV (reference sequence). CDR3 residues: CASSAPPAGDYEQYF. The CDR3 region has the DNA TGTGCCAGCAGCGCCCCCCCGGCAGGGGACTACGAGCAGTACTTC.

The sample holds one count of this clone. The V call is TRBV18, the J call TRBJ1-4; 9 bases line up with TRBD1. J was trimmed by 8 bases and V by 4 bases; bases with no gene match: 5. The germline CDR1 and CDR2 sequences are KGHSH and LQKENI. The CDR3 runs to 14 residues. The CDR3 protein is CASSQRQGGEKLFF. The CDR3 bases are TGTGCCAGCTCACAACGACAGGGGGGGGAAAAACTGTTTTTT. The full variable domain, in which reference TRBV18 and TRBJ1-4 provide the parts outside the CDR3, is NAGVMQNPRHLVRRRGQEARLRCSPMKGHSHVYWYRQLPEEGLKFMVYLQKENIIDESGMPKERFSAEFPKEGPSILRIQQVVRGDSAAYFCASSQRQGGEKLFFGSGTQLSVL.

V usage is TRBV28 and J usage is TRBJ1-1; the match to TRBD1 covers 7 bases. This CDR3 spans 18 amino acids. Germline V gives CDR1 MDHEN, CDR2 SYDVKM. Unmatched junction bases numbered 16, after V lost 3 bases and J lost 3 bases. This CDR3 reads CASSFERQRGRRDTEAFF. For the CDR3, the DNA is TGTGCCAGCAGTTTCGAACGGCAAAGGGGGCGCAGGGACACTGAAGCTTTCTTT.

The chain has TRBV2 and TRBJ1-1; tentatively, D is TRBD1 (6 bases). This CDR3 region has 13 residues. Germline lookup yields CDR1 SNHLY and CDR2 FYNNEI. V was shortened by 6 bases and J by 5 bases, with 13 bases between the two germline ends. DNA for the CDR3: TGTGCCAGCAGCGTACAGGGACGAACTGAAGCTTTCTTT. This sequence encodes CASSVQGRTEAFF. Full variable domain (missing parts from reference TRBV2 and TRBJ1-1): EPEVTQTPSHQVTQMGQEVILRCVPISNHLYFYWYRQILGQKVEFLVSFYNNEISEKSEIFDDQFSVERPDGSNFTLKIRSTKLEDSAMYFCASSVQGRTEAFFGQGTRLTVV.

The genes are TRBV5-1 and TRBJ2-1; D possibly corresponds to TRBD2 (5 bases). V lost 4 bases and J lost 4, with 15 bases in between. This CDR3 has 15 amino acids. In germline, CDR1 is SGHRS, CDR2 YFSETQ. CDR3 sequence: CASSPDRTLYNEQFF. Here the CDR3 DNA reads TGCGCCAGCAGCCCCGATCGGACTCTTTACAATGAGCAGTTCTTC.

V usage is TRBV10-3 and J usage is TRBJ2-7; 13 bases match TRBD2. The CDR3 extends over 17 amino acids. V gave up 4 bases and J gave up 6 bases; unmatched junction bases: 12. CDR1 is ENHRY, CDR2 SYGVKD, per germline. The CDR3 here is CAISGTSGRDQLGEQYF. The CDR3 DNA is TGTGCCATCAGTGGTACTAGCGGGAGGGATCAGTTGGGCGAGCAGTACTTC.

V and J are TRBV10-3 and TRBJ2-5; 11 bases are a match to TRBD2. J was trimmed by 4 bases and V by 2 bases; bases with no gene match: 6. The CDR3 extends over 16 amino acids. Germline values: CDR1 ENHRY, CDR2 SYGVKD. The CDR3 DNA reads as TGTGCCATCAGTGAGGGGCTAGCGGGGGGTAGAGAGACCCAGTACTTC. It codes for CAISEGLAGGRETQYF.

This rearrangement joins TRBV6-6 to TRBJ2-3, with 9 nucleotides matching TRBD2. The CDR3 has 15 residues. V gave up 4 bases and J gave up 2 bases; unmatched junction bases: 4. Looked up from germline, CDR1 is MNHNY and CDR2 is SVGAGI (reference sequence). CDR3 in amino acids: CASSSLAGLTDTQYF. DNA of the CDR3: TGTGCCAGCAGTTCCCTAGCGGGGCTCACAGATACGCAGTATTTT.

This chain links TRBV25-1 with TRBJ2-7, with unresolved D. Trimming removed 4 bases from V and 13 bases from J, with 14 bases in between. Germline V gene data show CDR1 as MGHDK and CDR2 as SYGVNS. The length of the CDR3 is 11 residues. The CDR3 sequence: CASSVGAVYYF. The CDR3 DNA is TGTGCCAGCAGTGTTGGTGCAGTCTACTACTTC.

The chain employs TRBV9 and TRBJ1-2; no definite D call. V lost 0 bases, J lost 2 bases, and 11 bases lay in between. The CDR3 is 15 residues long. In germline, CDR1 is SGDLS, CDR2 YYNGEE. In DNA, the CDR3 is TGTGCCAGCAGCGTAGGTTCCGATAGCAACTATGGCTACACCTTC. Encoded protein: CASSVGSDSNYGYTF.

The chain carries TRBV6-5 and TRBJ1-5; the D gene is possibly TRBD1 (6 bases). This CDR3 region has 13 residues. V was pared by 2 bases and J by 7 bases, with 9 bases between. Germline-derived CDR1 and CDR2 are MNHEY and SVGAGI. CDR3 sequence (DNA): TGTGCCAGCAGTTACCAACAGGGCCAGCCCCAGCATTTT. Protein product: CASSYQQGQPQHF.

The chain has TRBV4-1 and TRBJ1-1, with no clear D. This CDR3 has 19 residues. Germline lookup yields CDR1 MGHRA and CDR2 YSYEKL. V was shortened by 3 bases and J by 1 base, with 24 bases between the two germline ends. In DNA form, the CDR3 reads TGCGCCAGCAGCCACCTTCCCCTCAGAGTAGGCGCTCGGAACACTGAAGCTTTCTTT. Amino acids: CASSHLPLRVGARNTEAFF.

The chain links TRBV19 to TRBJ2-5; D perhaps matches TRBD2 (6 bases). The ends were cut back, 3 bases at V and 2 bases at J, with 19 bases in the middle. The CDR3 covers 17 residues. Germline values: CDR1 LNHDA, CDR2 SQIVND (reference sequence). This CDR3 reads CASSIGFAGRRQETQYF. In nucleotides, the CDR3 is TGTGCCAGTAGTATTGGGTTCGCGGGACGGCGGCAAGAGACCCAGTACTTC.

The table lists this clone with a count of one. This sequence joins TRBV19 and TRBJ2-3; 11 bases align to TRBD2. The CDR3 has 15 residues. Trimming at V came to 7 bases and at J to 8 bases, leaving 11 bases not matched to a gene. The germline V gene encodes CDR1 LNHDA and CDR2 SQIVND (reference sequence). The CDR3 protein is CASTTTSGALGTQYF. The DNA of the CDR3 is TGTGCCAGTACTACGACTAGCGGGGCCCTTGGTACGCAGTATTTT. The whole variable domain, remainder taken from reference TRBV19 and TRBJ2-3, is DGGITQSPKYLFRKEGQNVTLSCEQNLNHDAMYWYRQDPGQGLRLIYYSQIVNDFQKGDIAEGYSVSREKKESFPLTVTSAQKNPTAFYLCASTTTSGALGTQYFGPGTRLTVL.

The chain uses TRBV4-2 and TRBJ1-3, with D unresolved. The ends were cut back, 0 bases at V and 0 bases at J, with 12 bases in the middle. Germline V lookup: CDR1 LGHNA, CDR2 YNFKEQ. The CDR3 covers 17 residues. CDR3 residues: CASSQDVKGISGNTIYF. In nucleotides, the CDR3 is TGTGCCAGCAGCCAAGATGTAAAAGGCATCTCTGGAAACACCATATATTTT.

The chain couples TRBV4-2 to TRBJ2-7; weak D call: TRBD2 (5 bases). The V gene's germline CDR1 is LGHNA and CDR2 YNFKEQ. The V end was cut by 5 bases, the J end by 6 bases, with 20 bases between. The CDR3 is 15 amino acids. CDR3 DNA: TGTGCCAGCAGCGAACGGCTAGCCTCCCCCTCCGAGCAGTACTTC. Translating it yields CASSERLASPSEQYF.

The chain links TRBV28 to TRBJ2-7, with D tentatively TRBD1 or TRBD2 (5 bases each). The CDR3 is 12 residues long. Trimming left V 5 bases short and J 2 bases short, with 7 bases between. Per the germline V gene, CDR1 is MDHEN and CDR2 is SYDVKM. The CDR3 sequence is CASSEGTYEQYF. The DNA for the CDR3 is TGTGCCAGCAGTGAGGGGACCTACGAGCAGTACTTC.

This clone occurred a few times. J is TRBJ1-6 and V is TRBV5-5; the D gene is possibly TRBD1 (6 bases). The CDR3 spans 14 residues. Germline lookup yields CDR1 SGHKS and CDR2 YYEKEE (reference sequence). V was shortened by 4 bases and J by 9 bases, with 14 bases between the two germline ends. The CDR3: CASSTTGSTSPLHF. The CDR3 DNA reads TGTGCCAGCAGCACGACAGGATCAACTTCACCCCTCCACTTT.

This chain links TRBV4-1 with TRBJ1-2; tentatively, D is TRBD1 (5 bases). The CDR3 loop spans 14 amino acids. Germline V gives CDR1 MGHRA, CDR2 YSYEKL. Trimming shortened V by 2 bases and J by 2 bases, and 9 bases separated the two germline ends. Here the CDR3 reads CASSQPGLNYGYTF. The CDR3 bases are TGCGCCAGCAGCCAACCGGGACTGAACTATGGCTACACCTTC.

The count of this clone is one. The chain is built from TRBV11-2 and TRBJ2-5; D not certain. Germline-derived CDR1 and CDR2 are SGHAT and FQNNGV. The CDR3 is 15 amino acids. V lost 5 bases and J 9 bases, leaving 22 bases between the germline ends. CDR3 protein: CASSPRHRYSASQYF. In nucleotides, the CDR3 is TGTGCCAGCAGCCCAAGGCACCGGTACTCGGCGTCCCAGTACTTC.